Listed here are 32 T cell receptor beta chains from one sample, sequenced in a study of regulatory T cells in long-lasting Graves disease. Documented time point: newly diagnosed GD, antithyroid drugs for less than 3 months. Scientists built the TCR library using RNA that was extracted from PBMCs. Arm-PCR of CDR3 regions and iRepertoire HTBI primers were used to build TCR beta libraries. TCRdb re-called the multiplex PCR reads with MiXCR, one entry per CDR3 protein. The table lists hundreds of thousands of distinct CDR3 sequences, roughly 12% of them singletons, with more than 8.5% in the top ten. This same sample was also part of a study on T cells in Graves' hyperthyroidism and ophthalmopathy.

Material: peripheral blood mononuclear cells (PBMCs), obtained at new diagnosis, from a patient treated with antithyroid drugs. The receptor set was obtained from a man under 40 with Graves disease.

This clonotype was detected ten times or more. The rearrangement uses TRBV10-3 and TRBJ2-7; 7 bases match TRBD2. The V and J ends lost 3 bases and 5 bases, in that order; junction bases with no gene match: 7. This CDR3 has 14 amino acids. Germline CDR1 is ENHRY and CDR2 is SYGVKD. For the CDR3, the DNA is TGTGCCATCAGTGATGAGGGACTACCCAACGAGCAGTACTTC. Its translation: CAISDEGLPNEQYF.

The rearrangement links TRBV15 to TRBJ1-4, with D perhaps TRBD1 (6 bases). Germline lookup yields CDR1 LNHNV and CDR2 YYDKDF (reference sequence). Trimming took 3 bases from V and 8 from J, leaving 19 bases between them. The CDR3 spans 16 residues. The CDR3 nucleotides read TGTGCCACCAGCAGGGACTTTCAAGGGGGAGGCGAAAAACTGTTTTTT. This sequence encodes CATSRDFQGGGEKLFF.

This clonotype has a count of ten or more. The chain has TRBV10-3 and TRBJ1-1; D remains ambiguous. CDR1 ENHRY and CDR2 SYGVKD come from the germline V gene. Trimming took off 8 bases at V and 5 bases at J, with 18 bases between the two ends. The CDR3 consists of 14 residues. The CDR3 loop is CAIGPAVVLTEAFF. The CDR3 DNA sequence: TGTGCCATCGGCCCAGCAGTCGTCCTAACTGAAGCTTTCTTT.

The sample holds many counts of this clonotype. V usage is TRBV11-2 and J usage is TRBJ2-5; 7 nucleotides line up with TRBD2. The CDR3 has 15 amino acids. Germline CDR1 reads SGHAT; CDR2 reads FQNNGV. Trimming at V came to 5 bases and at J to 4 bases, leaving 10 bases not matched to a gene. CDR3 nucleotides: TGTGCCAGCAGCCCACCGGGCGGGAGAGGAGAGACCCAGTACTTC. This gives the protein CASSPPGGRGETQYF.

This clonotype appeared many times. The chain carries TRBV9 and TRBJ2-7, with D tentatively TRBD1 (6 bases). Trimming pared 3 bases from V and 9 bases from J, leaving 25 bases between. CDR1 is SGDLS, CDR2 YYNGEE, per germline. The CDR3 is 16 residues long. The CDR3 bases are TGTGCCAGCAGCGCCCAAGGGCTAGCAGGGGTCTCCGGGCAGTACTTC. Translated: CASSAQGLAGVSGQYF.

The CDR3 sequence is CSARDIGGLSTGELFF. DNA of the CDR3: TGCAGTGCTAGAGATATAGGGGGCTTGAGCACCGGGGAGCTGTTTTTT. The rearrangement uses TRBV20-1 and TRBJ2-2; TRBD1 aligns across 7 bases. J was trimmed by 4 bases and V by 0 bases; bases with no gene match: 8. The CDR3 totals 16 residues. Per the germline V gene, CDR1 is DFQATT and CDR2 is SNEGSKA (reference sequence).

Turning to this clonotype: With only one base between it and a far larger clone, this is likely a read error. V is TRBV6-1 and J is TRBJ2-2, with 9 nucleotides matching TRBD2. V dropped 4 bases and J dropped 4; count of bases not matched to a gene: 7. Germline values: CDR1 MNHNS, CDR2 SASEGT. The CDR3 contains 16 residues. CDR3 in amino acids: CASSGLAEMSTGELFF. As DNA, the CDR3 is TGTGCCAGCAGTGGACTAGCGGAGATGAGCACCGGGGAGCTGTTTTTT.

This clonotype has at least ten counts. CDR3 bases: TGTGCCAGCAGCTTGTTCGCCAATTACGAGCAGTACTTC. Encoded protein: CASSLFANYEQYF. The V call is TRBV7-3, the J call TRBJ2-7, with D hard to call. Trimming stripped 3 bases from V and 4 bases from J, with 10 bases between. In germline, CDR1 is SGHTA, CDR2 FQGTGA. The CDR3 consists of 13 residues.

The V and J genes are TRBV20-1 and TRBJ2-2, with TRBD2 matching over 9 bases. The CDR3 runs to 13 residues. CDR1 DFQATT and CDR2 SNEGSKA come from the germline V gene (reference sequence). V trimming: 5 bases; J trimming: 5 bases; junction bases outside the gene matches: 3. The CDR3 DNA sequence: TGCAGTGCTCCCGCGGGGGGGACCGGGGAGCTGTTTTTT. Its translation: CSAPAGGTGELFF.

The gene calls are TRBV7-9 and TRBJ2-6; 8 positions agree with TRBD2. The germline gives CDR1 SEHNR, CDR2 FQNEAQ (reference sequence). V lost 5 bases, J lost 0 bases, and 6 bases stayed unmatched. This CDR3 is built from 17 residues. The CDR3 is CASSMTSVSSGANVLTF. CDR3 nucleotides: TGTGCCAGCAGCATGACTAGCGTGAGCTCTGGGGCCAACGTCCTGACTTTC. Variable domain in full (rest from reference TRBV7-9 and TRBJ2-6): DTGVSQNPRHKITKRGQNVTFRCDPISEHNRLYWYRQTLGQGPEFLTYFQNEAQLEKSRLLSDRFSAERPKGSFSTLEIQRTEQGDSAMYLCASSMTSVSSGANVLTFGAGSRLTVL.

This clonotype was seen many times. CDR3 nucleotides: TGTGCCAGCAGCTCGGGTTGGGGAGAGACCCAGTACTTC. Residues: CASSSGWGETQYF. This sequence joins TRBV27 and TRBJ2-5; D is undetermined. The CDR3 consists of 13 residues. Germline V gene lookup returns CDR1 MNHEY and CDR2 SMNVEV (reference sequence). V was cut by 6 bases and J by 4 bases, with 12 bases left in between.

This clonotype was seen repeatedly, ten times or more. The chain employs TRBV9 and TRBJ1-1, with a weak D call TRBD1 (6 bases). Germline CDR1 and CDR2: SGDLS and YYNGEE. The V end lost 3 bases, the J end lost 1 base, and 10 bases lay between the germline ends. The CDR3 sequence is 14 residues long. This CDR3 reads CASSEGDTNTEAFF. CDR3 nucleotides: TGTGCCAGCAGCGAAGGGGACACGAACACTGAAGCTTTCTTT.

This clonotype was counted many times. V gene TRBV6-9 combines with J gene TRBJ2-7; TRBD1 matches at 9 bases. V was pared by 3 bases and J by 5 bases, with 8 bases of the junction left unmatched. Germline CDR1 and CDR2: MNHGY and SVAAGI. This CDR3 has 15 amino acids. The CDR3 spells CASSYRGTGSDEQYF. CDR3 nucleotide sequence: TGTGCCAGCAGTTACAGGGGGACAGGGTCTGACGAGCAGTACTTC.

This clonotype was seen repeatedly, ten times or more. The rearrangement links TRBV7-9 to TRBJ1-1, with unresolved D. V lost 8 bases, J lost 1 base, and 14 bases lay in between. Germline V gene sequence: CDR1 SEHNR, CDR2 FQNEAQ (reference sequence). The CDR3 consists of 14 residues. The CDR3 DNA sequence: TGTGCCAGCGTACGCCCCCCTCAGAACACTGAAGCTTTCTTT. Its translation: CASVRPPQNTEAFF.

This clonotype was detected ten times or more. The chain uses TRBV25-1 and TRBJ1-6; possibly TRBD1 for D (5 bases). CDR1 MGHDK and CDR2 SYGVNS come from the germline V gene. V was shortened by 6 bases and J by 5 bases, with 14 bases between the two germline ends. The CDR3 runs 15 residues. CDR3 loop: CASSPTGPNNSPLHF. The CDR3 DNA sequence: TGTGCCAGCAGCCCGACGGGGCCCAATAATTCACCCCTCCACTTT.

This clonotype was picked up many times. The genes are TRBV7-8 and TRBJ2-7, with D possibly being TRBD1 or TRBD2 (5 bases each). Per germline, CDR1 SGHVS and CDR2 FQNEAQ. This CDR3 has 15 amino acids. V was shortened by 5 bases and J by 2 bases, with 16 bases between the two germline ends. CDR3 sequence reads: CASSLTLGPAYEQYF. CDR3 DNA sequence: TGTGCCAGCAGCCTAACCTTGGGACCTGCCTACGAGCAGTACTTC.

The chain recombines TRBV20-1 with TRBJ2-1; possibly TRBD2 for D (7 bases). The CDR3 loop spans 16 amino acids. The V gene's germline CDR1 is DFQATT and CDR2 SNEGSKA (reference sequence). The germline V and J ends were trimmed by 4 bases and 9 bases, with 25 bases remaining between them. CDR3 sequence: CSANPGVERGGGEQFF. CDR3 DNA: TGCAGTGCTAACCCAGGGGTGGAAAGGGGGGGCGGTGAGCAGTTCTTC.

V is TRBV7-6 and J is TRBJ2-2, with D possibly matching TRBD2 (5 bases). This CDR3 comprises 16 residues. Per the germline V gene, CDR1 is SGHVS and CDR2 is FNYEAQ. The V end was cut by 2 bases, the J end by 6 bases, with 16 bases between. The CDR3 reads CASSLYEGEGPGELFF. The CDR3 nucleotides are TGTGCCAGCAGCTTATATGAGGGAGAGGGCCCCGGGGAGCTGTTTTTT.

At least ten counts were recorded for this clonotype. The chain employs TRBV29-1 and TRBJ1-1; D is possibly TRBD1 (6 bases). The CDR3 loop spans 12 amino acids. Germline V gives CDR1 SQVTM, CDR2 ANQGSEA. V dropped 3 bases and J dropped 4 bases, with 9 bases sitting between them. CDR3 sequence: CSVDSRGTEAFF. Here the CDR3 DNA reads TGCAGCGTTGACTCCAGGGGCACTGAAGCTTTCTTT.

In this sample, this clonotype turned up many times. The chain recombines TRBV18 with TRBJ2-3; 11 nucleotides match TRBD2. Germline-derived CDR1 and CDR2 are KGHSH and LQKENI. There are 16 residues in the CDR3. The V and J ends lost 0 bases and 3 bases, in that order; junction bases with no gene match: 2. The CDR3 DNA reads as TGTGCCAGCTCACCACCTAGCGGGAGGGCGACAGATACGCAGTATTTT. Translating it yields CASSPPSGRATDTQYF.

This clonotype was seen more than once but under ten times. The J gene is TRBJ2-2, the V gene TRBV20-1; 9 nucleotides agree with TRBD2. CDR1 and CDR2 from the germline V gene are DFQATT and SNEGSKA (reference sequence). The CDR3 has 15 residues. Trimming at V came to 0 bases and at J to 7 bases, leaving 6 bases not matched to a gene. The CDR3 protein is CSARDGGRDGGELFF. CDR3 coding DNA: TGCAGTGCTAGAGATGGCGGGAGGGACGGCGGGGAGCTGTTTTTT.

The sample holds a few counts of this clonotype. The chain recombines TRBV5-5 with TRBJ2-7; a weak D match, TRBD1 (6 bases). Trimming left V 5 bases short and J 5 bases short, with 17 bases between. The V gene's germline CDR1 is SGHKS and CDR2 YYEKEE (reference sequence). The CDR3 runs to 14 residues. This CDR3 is CASSSNRGFHEQYF. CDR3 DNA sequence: TGTGCCAGCAGTTCCAATAGGGGGTTCCACGAGCAGTACTTC.

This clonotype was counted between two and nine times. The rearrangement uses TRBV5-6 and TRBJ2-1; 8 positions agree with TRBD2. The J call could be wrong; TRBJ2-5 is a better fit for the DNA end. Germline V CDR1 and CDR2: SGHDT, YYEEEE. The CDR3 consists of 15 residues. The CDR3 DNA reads TGTGCCAGCAGCGGGGGACTAGTGGTTGGAGAGACCCAGTACTTC. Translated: CASSGGLVVGETQYF.

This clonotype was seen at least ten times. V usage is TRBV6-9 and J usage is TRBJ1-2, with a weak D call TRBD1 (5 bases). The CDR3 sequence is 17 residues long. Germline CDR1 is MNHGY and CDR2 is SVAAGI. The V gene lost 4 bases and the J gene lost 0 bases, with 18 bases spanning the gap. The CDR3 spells CASSSDRRFSANYGYTF. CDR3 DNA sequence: TGTGCCAGCAGTTCCGACAGACGTTTCTCAGCTAACTATGGCTACACCTTC.

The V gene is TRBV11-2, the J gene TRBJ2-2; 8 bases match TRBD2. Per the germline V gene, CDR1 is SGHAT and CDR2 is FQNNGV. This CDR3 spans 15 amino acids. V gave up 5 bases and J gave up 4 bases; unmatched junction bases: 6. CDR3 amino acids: CASSPGLVSTGELFF. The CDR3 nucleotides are TGTGCCAGCAGCCCGGGACTAGTCAGCACCGGGGAGCTGTTTTTT.

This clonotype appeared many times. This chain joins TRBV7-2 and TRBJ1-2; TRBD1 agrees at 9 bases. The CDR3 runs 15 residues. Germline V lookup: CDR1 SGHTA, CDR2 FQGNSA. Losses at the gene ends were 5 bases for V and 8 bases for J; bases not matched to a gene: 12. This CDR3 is CASSRMGGQGGGYTF. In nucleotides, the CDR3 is TGTGCCAGCAGCCGAATGGGGGGACAGGGTGGGGGCTACACCTTC.

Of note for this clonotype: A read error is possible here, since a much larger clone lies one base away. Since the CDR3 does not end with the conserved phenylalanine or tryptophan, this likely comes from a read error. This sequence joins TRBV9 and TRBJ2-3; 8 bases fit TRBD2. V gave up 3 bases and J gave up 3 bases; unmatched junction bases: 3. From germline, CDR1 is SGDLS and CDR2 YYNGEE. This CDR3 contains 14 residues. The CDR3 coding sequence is TGTGCCAGCAGCGGTGCTAGCGGGACAGATACGCAGTATTTG. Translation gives CASSGASGTDTQYL.

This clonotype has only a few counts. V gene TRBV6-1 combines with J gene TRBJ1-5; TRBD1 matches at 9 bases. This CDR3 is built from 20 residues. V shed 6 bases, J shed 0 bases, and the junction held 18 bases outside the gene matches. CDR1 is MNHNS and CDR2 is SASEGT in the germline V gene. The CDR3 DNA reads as TGTGCCAGCAGCAATAATCCAGGACAGGGGAGGTTTTATAGCAATCAGCCCCAGCATTTT. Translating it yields CASSNNPGQGRFYSNQPQHF.

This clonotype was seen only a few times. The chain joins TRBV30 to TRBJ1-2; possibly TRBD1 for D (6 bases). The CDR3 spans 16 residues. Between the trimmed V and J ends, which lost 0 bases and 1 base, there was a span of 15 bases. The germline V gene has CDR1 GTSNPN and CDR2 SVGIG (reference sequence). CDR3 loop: CAWSVAGGSFNYGYTF. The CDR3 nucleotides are TGTGCCTGGAGTGTAGCTGGGGGCTCCTTTAACTATGGCTACACCTTC.

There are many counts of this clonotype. The CDR3 DNA reads TGTGCCAGCACTTCCACAGGGGGGGTTAAAGGGAACACTGAAGCTTTCTTT. The encoded protein is CASTSTGGVKGNTEAFF. The chain has TRBV27 and TRBJ1-1, with TRBD1 matching over 8 bases. Trimming removed 7 bases from V and 1 base from J; junction bases left unmatched: 14. Germline CDR1 reads MNHEY; CDR2 reads SMNVEV (reference sequence). This CDR3 has 17 residues.

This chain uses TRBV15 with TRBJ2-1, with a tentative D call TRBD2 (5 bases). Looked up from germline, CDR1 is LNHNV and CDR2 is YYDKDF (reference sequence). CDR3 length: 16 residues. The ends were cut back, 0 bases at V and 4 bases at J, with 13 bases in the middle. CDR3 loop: CATSRDRGSGYNEQFF. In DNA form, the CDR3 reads TGTGCCACCAGCAGAGATCGGGGAAGCGGTTACAATGAGCAGTTCTTC.

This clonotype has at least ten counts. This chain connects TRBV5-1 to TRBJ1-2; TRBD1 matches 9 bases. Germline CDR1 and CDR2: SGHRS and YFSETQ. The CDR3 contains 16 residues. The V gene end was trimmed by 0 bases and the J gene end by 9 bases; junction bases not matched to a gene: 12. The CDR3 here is CASSLEGTGHQGRYTF. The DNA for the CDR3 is TGCGCCAGCAGCTTGGAGGGGACAGGGCACCAGGGGCGCTACACCTTC.